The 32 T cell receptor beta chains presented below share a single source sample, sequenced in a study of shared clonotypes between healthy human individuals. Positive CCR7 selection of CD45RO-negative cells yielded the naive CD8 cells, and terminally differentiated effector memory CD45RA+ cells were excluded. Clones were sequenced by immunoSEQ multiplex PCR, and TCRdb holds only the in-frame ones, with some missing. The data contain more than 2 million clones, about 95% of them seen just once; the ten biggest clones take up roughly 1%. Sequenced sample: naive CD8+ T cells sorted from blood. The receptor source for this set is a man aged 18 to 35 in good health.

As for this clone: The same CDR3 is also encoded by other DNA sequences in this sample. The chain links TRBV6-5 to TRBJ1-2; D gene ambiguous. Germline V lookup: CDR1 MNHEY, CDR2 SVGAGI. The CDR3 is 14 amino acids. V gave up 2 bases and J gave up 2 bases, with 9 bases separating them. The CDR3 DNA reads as TGTGCCAGCAGTTACGGCGGAGAAAACTATGGCTACACCTTC. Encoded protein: CASSYGGENYGYTF.

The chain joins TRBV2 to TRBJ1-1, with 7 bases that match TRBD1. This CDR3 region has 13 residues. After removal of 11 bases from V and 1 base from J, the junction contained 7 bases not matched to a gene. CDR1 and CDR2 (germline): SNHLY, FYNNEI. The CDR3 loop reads CARRQGRNTEAFF. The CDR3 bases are TGTGCCCGACGACAGGGACGGAACACTGAAGCTTTCTTT.

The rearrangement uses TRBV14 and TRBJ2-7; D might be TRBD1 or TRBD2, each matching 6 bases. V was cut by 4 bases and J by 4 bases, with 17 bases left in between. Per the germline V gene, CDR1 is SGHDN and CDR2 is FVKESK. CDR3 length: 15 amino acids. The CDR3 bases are TGTGCCAGCAGCCCAACGGTACAGGGACTTTACGAGCAGTACTTC. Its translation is CASSPTVQGLYEQYF.

Here the CDR3 reads CASSQEGSFYGYTF. CDR3 DNA: TGCGCCAGCAGCCAAGAGGGCAGCTTCTATGGCTACACCTTC. The V and J genes are TRBV4-3 and TRBJ1-2; D is unresolved. The CDR3 covers 14 residues. Trimming shortened V by 0 bases and J by 4 bases, and 9 bases separated the two germline ends. From germline, CDR1 is LGHNA and CDR2 YSLEER.

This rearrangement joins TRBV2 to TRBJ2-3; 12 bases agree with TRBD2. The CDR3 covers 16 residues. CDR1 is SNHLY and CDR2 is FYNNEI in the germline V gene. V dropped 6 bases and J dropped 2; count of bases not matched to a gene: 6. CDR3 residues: CASRALAGGFTDTQYF. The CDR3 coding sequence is TGTGCCAGCAGAGCCCTAGCGGGGGGGTTCACAGATACGCAGTATTTT.

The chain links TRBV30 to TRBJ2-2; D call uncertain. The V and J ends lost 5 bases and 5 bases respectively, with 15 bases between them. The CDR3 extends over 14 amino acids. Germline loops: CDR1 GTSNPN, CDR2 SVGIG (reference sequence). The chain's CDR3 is CAWDAQMETGELFF. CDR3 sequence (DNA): TGTGCCTGGGACGCTCAAATGGAGACCGGGGAGCTGTTTTTT.

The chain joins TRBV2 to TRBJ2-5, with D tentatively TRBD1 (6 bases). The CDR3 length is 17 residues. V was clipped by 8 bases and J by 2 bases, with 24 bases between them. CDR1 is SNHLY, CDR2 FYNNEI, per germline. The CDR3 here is CASGPPRGRGFQETQYF. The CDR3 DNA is TGTGCCAGCGGACCCCCAAGGGGCAGGGGATTTCAAGAGACCCAGTACTTC.

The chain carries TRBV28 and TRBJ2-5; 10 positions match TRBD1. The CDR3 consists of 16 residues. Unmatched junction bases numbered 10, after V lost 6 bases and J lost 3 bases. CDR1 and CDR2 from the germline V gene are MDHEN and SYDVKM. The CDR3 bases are TGTGCCAGCAGCAGACCAGGACAGGGGGGGAAAGAGACCCAGTACTTC. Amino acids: CASSRPGQGGKETQYF.

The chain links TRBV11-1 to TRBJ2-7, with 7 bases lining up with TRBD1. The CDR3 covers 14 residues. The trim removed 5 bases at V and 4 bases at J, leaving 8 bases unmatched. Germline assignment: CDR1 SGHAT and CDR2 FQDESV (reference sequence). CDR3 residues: CASSPTGVNYEQYF. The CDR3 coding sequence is TGTGCCAGCAGCCCCACAGGGGTAAATTACGAGCAGTACTTC.

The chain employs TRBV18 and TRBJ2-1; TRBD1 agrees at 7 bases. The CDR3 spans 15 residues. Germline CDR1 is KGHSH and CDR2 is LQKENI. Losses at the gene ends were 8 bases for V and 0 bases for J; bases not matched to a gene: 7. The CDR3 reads CASLGQASSYNEQFF. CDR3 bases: TGTGCCAGCCTCGGACAGGCGAGCTCCTACAATGAGCAGTTCTTC.

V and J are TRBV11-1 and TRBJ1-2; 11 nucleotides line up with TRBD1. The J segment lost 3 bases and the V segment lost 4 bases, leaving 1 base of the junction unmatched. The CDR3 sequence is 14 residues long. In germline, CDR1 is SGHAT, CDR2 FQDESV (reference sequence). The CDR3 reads CASSSGQGDYGYTF. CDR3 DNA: TGTGCCAGCAGCTCGGGACAGGGGGACTATGGCTACACCTTC.

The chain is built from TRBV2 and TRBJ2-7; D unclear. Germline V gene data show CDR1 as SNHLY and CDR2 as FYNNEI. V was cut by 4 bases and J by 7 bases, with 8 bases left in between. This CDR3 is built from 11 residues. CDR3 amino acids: CASSAAEEQYF. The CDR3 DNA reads TGTGCCAGCAGTGCGGCCGAGGAGCAGTACTTC.

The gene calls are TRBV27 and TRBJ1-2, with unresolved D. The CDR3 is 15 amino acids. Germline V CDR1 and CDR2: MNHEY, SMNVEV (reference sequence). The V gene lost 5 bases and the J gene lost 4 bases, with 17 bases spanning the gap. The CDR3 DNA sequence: TGTGCCAGCAGTCCTTTAGCTACCGAGGGCTATGGCTACACCTTC. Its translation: CASSPLATEGYGYTF.

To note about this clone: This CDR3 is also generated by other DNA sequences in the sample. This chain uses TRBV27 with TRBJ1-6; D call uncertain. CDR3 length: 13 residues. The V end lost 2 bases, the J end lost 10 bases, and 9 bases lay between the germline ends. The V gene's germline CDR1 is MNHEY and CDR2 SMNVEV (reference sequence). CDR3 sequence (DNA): TGTGCCAGCAGTTTAGTGGGGTACTCACCCCTCCACTTT. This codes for CASSLVGYSPLHF.

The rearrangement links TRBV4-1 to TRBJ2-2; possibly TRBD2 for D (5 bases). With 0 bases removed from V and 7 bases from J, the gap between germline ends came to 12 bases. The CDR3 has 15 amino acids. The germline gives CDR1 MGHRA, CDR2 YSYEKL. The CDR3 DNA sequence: TGCGCCAGCAGCCAAGATGCCCCCGGGGACGGGGAGCTGTTTTTT. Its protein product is CASSQDAPGDGELFF.

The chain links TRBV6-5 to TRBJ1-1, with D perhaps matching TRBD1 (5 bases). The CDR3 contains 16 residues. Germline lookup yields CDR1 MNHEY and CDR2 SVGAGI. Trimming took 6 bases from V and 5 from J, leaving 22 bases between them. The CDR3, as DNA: TGTGCCAGCAGGTACCCTACGACAGCGGGGGGGACTGAAGCTTTCTTT. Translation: CASRYPTTAGGTEAFF.

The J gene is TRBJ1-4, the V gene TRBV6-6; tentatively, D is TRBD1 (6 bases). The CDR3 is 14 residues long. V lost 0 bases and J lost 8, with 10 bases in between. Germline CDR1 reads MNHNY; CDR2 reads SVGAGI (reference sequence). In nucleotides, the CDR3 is TGTGCCAGCAGTTACTCCCGTGGGGGCGAAAAACTGTTTTTT. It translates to CASSYSRGGEKLFF.

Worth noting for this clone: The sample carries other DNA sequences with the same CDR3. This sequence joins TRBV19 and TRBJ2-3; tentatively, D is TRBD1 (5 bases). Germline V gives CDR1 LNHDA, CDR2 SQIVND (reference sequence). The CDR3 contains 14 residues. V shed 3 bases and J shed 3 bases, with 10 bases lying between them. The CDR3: CASSIQGGTDTQYF. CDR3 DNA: TGTGCCAGTAGTATTCAGGGTGGGACAGATACGCAGTATTTT.

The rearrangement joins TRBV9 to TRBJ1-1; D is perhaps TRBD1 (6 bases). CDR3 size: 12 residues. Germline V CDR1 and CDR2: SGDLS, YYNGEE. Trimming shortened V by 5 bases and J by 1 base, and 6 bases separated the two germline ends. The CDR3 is CASRGQNTEAFF. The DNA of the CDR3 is TGTGCCAGCAGGGGACAGAACACTGAAGCTTTCTTT.

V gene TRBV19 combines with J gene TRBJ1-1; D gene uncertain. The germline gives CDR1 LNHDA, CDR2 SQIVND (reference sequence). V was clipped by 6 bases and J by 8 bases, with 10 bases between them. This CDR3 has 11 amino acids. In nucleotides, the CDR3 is TGTGCCAGTAGGGGCCAGATCGAAGCTTTCTTT. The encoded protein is CASRGQIEAFF.

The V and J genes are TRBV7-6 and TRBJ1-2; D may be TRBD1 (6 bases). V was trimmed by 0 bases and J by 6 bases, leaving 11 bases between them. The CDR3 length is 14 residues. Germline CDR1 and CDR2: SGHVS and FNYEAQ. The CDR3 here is CASSLAGGEHGYTF. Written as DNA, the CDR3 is TGTGCCAGCAGCTTAGCGGGGGGCGAGCATGGCTACACCTTC.

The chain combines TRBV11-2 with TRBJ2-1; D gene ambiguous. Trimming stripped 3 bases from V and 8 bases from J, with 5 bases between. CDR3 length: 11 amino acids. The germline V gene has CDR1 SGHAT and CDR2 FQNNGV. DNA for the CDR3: TGTGCCAGCAGCTTTGGAGATGAGCAGTTCTTC. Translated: CASSFGDEQFF.

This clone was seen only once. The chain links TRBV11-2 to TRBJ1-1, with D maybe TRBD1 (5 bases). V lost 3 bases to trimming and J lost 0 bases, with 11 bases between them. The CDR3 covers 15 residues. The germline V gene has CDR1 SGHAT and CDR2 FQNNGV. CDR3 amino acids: CASSFMTVMNTEAFF. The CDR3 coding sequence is TGTGCCAGCAGCTTTATGACAGTAATGAACACTGAAGCTTTCTTT.

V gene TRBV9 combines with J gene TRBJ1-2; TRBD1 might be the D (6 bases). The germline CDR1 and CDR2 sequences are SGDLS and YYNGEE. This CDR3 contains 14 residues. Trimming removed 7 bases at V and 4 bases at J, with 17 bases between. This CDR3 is CASGKGGPSYGYTF. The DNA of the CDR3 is TGTGCCAGCGGAAAGGGGGGCCCGTCCTATGGCTACACCTTC. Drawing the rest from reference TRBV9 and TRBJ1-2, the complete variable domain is DSGVTQTPKHLITATGQRVTLRCSPRSGDLSVYWYQQSLDQGLQFLIQYYNGEERAKGNILERFSAQQFPDLHSELNLSSLELGDSALYFCASGKGGPSYGYTFGSGTRLTVV.

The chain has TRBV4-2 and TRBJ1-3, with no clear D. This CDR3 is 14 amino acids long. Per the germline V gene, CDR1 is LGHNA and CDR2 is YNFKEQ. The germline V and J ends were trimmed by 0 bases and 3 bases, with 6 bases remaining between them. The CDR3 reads CASSQESDGNTIYF. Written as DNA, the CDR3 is TGTGCCAGCAGCCAAGAGTCCGATGGAAACACCATATATTTT.

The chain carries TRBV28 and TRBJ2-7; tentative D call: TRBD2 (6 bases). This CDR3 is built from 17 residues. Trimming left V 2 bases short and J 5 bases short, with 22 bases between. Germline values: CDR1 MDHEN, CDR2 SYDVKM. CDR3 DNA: TGTGCCAGCAGTTTAAGGGACTCGCAAGCATTGGGCCACGAGCAGTACTTC. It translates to CASSLRDSQALGHEQYF. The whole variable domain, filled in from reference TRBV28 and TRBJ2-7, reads DVKVTQSSRYLVKRTGEKVFLECVQDMDHENMFWYRQDPGLGLRLIYFSYDVKMKEKGDIPEGYSVSREKKERFSLILESASTNQTSMYLCASSLRDSQALGHEQYFGPGTRLTVT.

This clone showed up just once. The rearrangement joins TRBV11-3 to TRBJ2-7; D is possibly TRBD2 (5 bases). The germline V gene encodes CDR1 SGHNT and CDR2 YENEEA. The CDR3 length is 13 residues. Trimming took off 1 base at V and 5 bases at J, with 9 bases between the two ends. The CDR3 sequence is CASSLGGSDEQYF. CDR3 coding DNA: TGTGCCAGCAGCTTAGGTGGGAGCGACGAGCAGTACTTC.

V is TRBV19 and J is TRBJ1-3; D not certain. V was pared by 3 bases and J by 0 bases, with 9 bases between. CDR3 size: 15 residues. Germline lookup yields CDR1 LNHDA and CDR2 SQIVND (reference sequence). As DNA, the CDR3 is TGTGCCAGTAGTATGGATAGAACCTCTGGAAACACCATATATTTT. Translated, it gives CASSMDRTSGNTIYF. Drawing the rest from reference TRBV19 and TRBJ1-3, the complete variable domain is DGGITQSPKYLFRKEGQNVTLSCEQNLNHDAMYWYRQDPGQGLRLIYYSQIVNDFQKGDIAEGYSVSREKKESFPLTVTSAQKNPTAFYLCASSMDRTSGNTIYFGEGSWLTVV.

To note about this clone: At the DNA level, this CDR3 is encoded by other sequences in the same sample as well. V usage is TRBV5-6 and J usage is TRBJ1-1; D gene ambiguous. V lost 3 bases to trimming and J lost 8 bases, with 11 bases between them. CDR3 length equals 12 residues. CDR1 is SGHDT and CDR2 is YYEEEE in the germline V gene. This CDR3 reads CASSSPLTEAFF. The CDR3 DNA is TGTGCCAGCAGCTCGCCCCTTACAGAAGCTTTCTTT.

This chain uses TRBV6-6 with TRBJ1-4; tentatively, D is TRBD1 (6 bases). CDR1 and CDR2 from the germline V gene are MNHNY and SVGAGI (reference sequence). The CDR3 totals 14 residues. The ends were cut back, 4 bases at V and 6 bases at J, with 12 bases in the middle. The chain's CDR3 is CASSWGEGDEKLFF. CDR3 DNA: TGTGCCAGCAGTTGGGGGGAGGGGGATGAAAAACTGTTTTTT.

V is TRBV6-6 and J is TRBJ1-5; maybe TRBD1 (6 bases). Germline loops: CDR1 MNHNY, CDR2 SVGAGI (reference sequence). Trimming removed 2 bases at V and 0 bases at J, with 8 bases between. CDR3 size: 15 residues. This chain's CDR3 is CASSYGTYSNQPQHF. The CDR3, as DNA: TGTGCCAGCAGTTACGGGACATATAGCAATCAGCCCCAGCATTTT.

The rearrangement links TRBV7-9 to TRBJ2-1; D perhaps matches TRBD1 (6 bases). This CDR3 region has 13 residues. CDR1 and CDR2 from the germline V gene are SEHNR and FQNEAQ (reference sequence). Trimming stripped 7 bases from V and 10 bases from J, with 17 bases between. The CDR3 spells CASTAPDRNEQFF. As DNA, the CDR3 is TGTGCCAGCACCGCTCCCGACAGGAACGAGCAGTTCTTC. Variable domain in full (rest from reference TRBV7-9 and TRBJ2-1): DTGVSQNPRHKITKRGQNVTFRCDPISEHNRLYWYRQTLGQGPEFLTYFQNEAQLEKSRLLSDRFSAERPKGSFSTLEIQRTEQGDSAMYLCASTAPDRNEQFFGPGTRLTVL.